Sequencing of this TCR beta chain was carried out in a study of response to subunit inactivated influenza vaccine. TCRdb passed the RT-PCR reads through MiXCR, listing each CDR3 protein once. The sample gives roughly 550,000 distinct CDR3 sequences, 20% to 25% of which show up once; about 2.8% is in the top ten. Findings and limits, study-wide: Authors suggested that a seasonal influenza vaccination recruits few new T cells each time.

This CDR3 has 14 residues. The germline CDR1 and CDR2 sequences are ENHRY and SYGVKD. The V end lost 7 bases, the J end lost 4 bases, and 16 bases lay between the germline ends. This clonotype was detected a few times. Its antigen is unidentified. A further study also used this sample, focusing on T cells expressing NK-cell markers. As that study records: Scientists made TCR beta cDNA using 5'RACE template switching with UMIs. Underlying the TCR beta repertoires were sorted CD3+CD56+NKG2C+, CD3+CD56+NKG2C- and CD3+CD56-NKG2C+ T cells. With respect to HCMV, seven of the eight sequenced donors were seropositive, and one was seronegative. For several experiments, T cell sorting was restricted to the alpha-beta TCR population by means of an anti-gamma-delta TCR antibody.

The chain uses TRBV10-3 and TRBJ1-2; D unresolved. The source material was CD4+ T cells sorted from PBMCs, sampled 11 to 12 days after vaccination. The source of this sequence is a man aged 45 to 65 who received an inactivated influenza vaccine. The CDR3 bases are TGTGCCATCACCGTGGACGGGTTCGGCTATGGCTACACCTTC. Translation: CAITVDGFGYGYTF.